This T cell receptor beta chain was observed in a study of blood T cell repertoires in COVID-19. Background on the study: From T cells, B-cell-depleted T cells, or PBMCs came the material, which was cDNA or gDNA.

Germline CDR1 SNHLY, CDR2 FYNNEI. V lost 11 bases and J lost 4; bases outside the gene matches: 8. The CDR3 loop spans 13 amino acids. Here immunoSEQ multiplex PCR was the method, and the copy in TCRdb shows in-frame clones only, minus some. The repertoire holds nearly 200,000 clones, 85% seen once, with 0.95% in the top ten. The sample was peripheral blood. V gene TRBV2 combines with J gene TRBJ2-3; TRBD1 aligns across 8 bases. This TCR was sampled from a man aged 55-75 years with COVID-19, enrolled during active disease. CDR3 sequence reads: CAGNRGMADTQYF. CDR3 bases: TGTGCCGGGAACAGGGGGATGGCAGATACGCAGTATTTT.